The next 15 T cell receptor beta chains were all read from a single sample in a study of T-cell memory formation after mild COVID-19. TCRdb reanalysed the 5' RACE reads using MiXCR and keeps one entry per CDR3 protein. The table records approximately 5,000 distinct CDR3 sequences, around 25% of them present only once. The sequenced sample consisted of PBMCs or a T cell subset sorted from them (not recorded which). These receptor sequences come from an adult who had mild COVID-19 (a few samples of this study predate the infection). Cell type and time point are not known.

By sample share, this clonotype is medium-sized. The chain links TRBV20-1 to TRBJ1-5; weak D call: TRBD1 (5 bases). This CDR3 contains 15 residues. V was cut by 6 bases and J by 0 bases, with 15 bases left in between. Looked up from germline, CDR1 is DFQATT and CDR2 is SNEGSKA (reference sequence). The CDR3 DNA is TGCAGTGCCACCAGGACACTGTATAGCAATCAGCCCCAGCATTTT. Its protein is CSATRTLYSNQPQHF.

Sample share makes this clonotype medium-sized. This chain joins TRBV12-3 or TRBV12-4 and TRBJ2-7, with 8 bases lining up with TRBD2. V lost 3 bases, J lost 0 bases, and 4 bases stayed unmatched. The CDR3 is 15 residues long. CDR3 DNA sequence: TGTGCCAGCAGTTTCGGCGGGGGGATCTCCTACGAGCAGTACTTC. This translates into CASSFGGGISYEQYF.

Relative to its sample, this clonotype is medium-sized. The chain carries TRBV3-1 and TRBJ2-1, with D possibly TRBD1 on 6 matching bases. Trimming took off 0 bases at V and 5 bases at J, with 11 bases between the two ends. CDR3 length: 15 residues. Germline V CDR1 and CDR2: LGHDT, YNNKEL (reference sequence). CDR3 amino acids: CASSQEKDRNNEQFF. In DNA, the CDR3 is TGTGCCAGCAGCCAAGAAAAGGACAGAAACAATGAGCAGTTCTTC.

By sample fraction, this clonotype is medium-sized. CDR3 sequence (DNA): TGCGCCAGCAGCTGGCCAGTATCGGTCACCGGGGAGCTGTTTTTT. Protein sequence: CASSWPVSVTGELFF. The chain carries TRBV5-1 and TRBJ2-2; D is undetermined. This CDR3 has 15 amino acids. Germline CDR1 and CDR2: SGHRS and YFSETQ. Trimming took 3 bases from V and 4 from J, leaving 13 bases between them.

In this sample, this clonotype is medium-sized. CDR3 nucleotides: TGTGCCAGCAGCCAAGATAGGGGGGCCGGGGAGCTGTTTTTT. It is translated as CASSQDRGAGELFF. This chain connects TRBV4-2 to TRBJ2-2; D possibly uses TRBD1 or TRBD2 (6 bases each). The V and J ends lost 0 bases and 6 bases respectively, with 8 bases between them. Looked up from germline, CDR1 is LGHNA and CDR2 is YNFKEQ. The CDR3 runs 14 residues.

This sequence joins TRBV18 and TRBJ1-6; D may be TRBD1 (5 bases). The germline gives CDR1 KGHSH, CDR2 LQKENI. This CDR3 has 15 residues. Trimming cost V 4 bases and J 8 bases, with 15 bases left between them. CDR3 amino acids: CASSRSSGADSPLHF. DNA for the CDR3: TGTGCCAGCTCACGTTCTTCTGGGGCTGATTCACCCCTCCACTTT.

This clonotype qualifies as medium-sized. The chain carries TRBV18 and TRBJ2-7, with TRBD1 matching 7 bases. The trim removed 4 bases at V and 6 bases at J, leaving 9 bases unmatched. CDR1 and CDR2 (germline): KGHSH, LQKENI. The CDR3 contains 14 residues. The CDR3 loop reads CASSLSLTGPEQYV. In nucleotides, the CDR3 is TGTGCCAGCTCACTATCCCTGACAGGGCCCGAGCAGTACGTC.

This clonotype was counted a few times. The chain employs TRBV7-9 and TRBJ1-1; D might be TRBD1 (6 bases). The germline V gene encodes CDR1 SEHNR and CDR2 FQNEAQ (reference sequence). V was clipped by 5 bases and J by 0 bases, with 10 bases between them. The CDR3 length is 14 residues. The CDR3 loop reads CASSVGQLNTEAFF. The DNA of the CDR3 is TGTGCCAGCAGCGTGGGACAATTGAACACTGAAGCTTTCTTT.

In its sample, this clonotype ranks as medium-sized. The CDR3 region has the DNA TGCGCCAGCACCACCTCGCAGCCCACAGGAAACGAGCAGTACGTC. As protein: CASTTSQPTGNEQYV. V and J are TRBV5-1 and TRBJ2-7, with D possibly being TRBD1 (5 bases). Trimming removed 6 bases at V and 5 bases at J, with 21 bases between. CDR3 length: 15 residues. CDR1 is SGHRS and CDR2 is YFSETQ in the germline V gene.

This clonotype is medium-sized. This chain uses TRBV5-1 with TRBJ1-1; no definite D call. The CDR3 consists of 14 residues. Germline loops: CDR1 SGHRS, CDR2 YFSETQ. The ends were cut back, 5 bases at V and 3 bases at J, with 14 bases in the middle. The CDR3 reads CASSSVTGHTEAFF. The CDR3 coding sequence is TGCGCCAGCAGTTCAGTGACCGGGCACACTGAAGCTTTCTTT.

In its sample, this clonotype is medium-sized. V and J are TRBV7-9 and TRBJ2-2, with 7 bases fitting TRBD2. Germline CDR1 is SEHNR and CDR2 is FQNEAQ (reference sequence). CDR3 length equals 15 residues. V was clipped by 7 bases and J by 2 bases; unmatched bases: 7. The chain's CDR3 is CASTELAENTGELFF. The CDR3 coding sequence is TGTGCCAGCACGGAGCTAGCGGAAAACACCGGGGAGCTGTTTTTT.

Within the sample, this clonotype is medium-sized. This chain connects TRBV12-3 or TRBV12-4 to TRBJ2-3; 7 bases match TRBD1. There are 11 residues in the CDR3. With V trimmed by 6 bases and J by 10 bases, 4 bases remained unmatched. CDR3 in DNA: TGTGCCAGCAGGCAGGGGGTCGCGCAGTATTTT. It yields the protein CASRQGVAQYF.

This clonotype is deemed medium-sized. The V and J genes are TRBV27 and TRBJ1-1; 8 bases fit TRBD1. Germline trimming cut 6 bases from V and 2 bases from J; bases unmatched to any gene: 5. CDR1 MNHEY and CDR2 SMNVEV come from the germline V gene (reference sequence). This CDR3 contains 14 residues. CDR3 coding DNA: TGTGCCAGCAGATCAGGGGGCGGAAACACTGAAGCTTTCTTT. It translates to CASRSGGGNTEAFF.

In its sample, this clonotype ranks as medium-sized. This rearrangement joins TRBV29-1 to TRBJ1-1; 9 bases agree with TRBD1. The germline CDR1 and CDR2 sequences are SQVTM and ANQGSEA. This CDR3 is 14 amino acids long. J was trimmed by 4 bases and V by 4 bases; bases with no gene match: 7. CDR3 residues: CSVVLLQGATEAFF. CDR3 DNA sequence: TGCAGCGTTGTACTTCTACAGGGGGCCACTGAAGCTTTCTTT.

By sample share, this clonotype is medium-sized. This rearrangement joins TRBV4-1 to TRBJ2-6; D unclear. The CDR3 length is 14 residues. In germline, CDR1 is MGHRA, CDR2 YSYEKL. Trimming left V 0 bases short and J 4 bases short, with 4 bases between. The CDR3 nucleotides read TGCGCCAGCAGCCAAGATAGCGGGGCCAACGTCCTGACTTTC. This gives the protein CASSQDSGANVLTF.